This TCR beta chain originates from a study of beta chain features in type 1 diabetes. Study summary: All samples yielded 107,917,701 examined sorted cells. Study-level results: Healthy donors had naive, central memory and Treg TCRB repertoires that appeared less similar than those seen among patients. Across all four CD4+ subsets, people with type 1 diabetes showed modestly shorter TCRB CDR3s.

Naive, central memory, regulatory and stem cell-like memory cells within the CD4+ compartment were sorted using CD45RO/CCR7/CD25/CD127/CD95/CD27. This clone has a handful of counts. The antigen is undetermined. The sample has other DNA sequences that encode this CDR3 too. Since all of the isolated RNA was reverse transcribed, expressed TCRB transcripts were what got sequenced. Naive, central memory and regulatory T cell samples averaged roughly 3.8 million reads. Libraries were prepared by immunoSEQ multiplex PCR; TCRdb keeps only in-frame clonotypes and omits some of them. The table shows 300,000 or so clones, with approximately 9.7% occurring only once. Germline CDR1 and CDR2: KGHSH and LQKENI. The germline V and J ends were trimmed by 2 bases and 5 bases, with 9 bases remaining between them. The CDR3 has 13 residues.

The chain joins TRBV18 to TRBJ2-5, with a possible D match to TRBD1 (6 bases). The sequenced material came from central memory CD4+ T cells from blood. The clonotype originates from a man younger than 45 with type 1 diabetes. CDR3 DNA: TGTGCCAGCTCACCAGGGGGCCGGGAGACCCAGTACTTC. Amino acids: CASSPGGRETQYF. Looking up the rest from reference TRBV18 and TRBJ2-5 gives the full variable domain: NAGVMQNPRHLVRRRGQEARLRCSPMKGHSHVYWYRQLPEEGLKFMVYLQKENIIDESGMPKERFSAEFPKEGPSILRIQQVVRGDSAAYFCASSPGGRETQYFGPGTRLLVL.